The 4 T cell receptor beta chains presented below share a single source sample, sequenced in a study of blood T cell repertoires in COVID-19. The data were produced by immunoSEQ multiplex PCR, yet TCRdb's version contains in-frame clones alone and is incomplete. The sample has 35,000 to 45,000 clones, 70% to 90% seen once. Sequenced input: peripheral blood. The origin of the receptors is a human donor in a cohort sampled during active COVID-19.

CDR3 in DNA: TGTGCCAGCAGTGACTCACTTAGTACAGCCTTTGGGCCCCAGCATTTT. This translates into CASSDSLSTAFGPQHF. V is TRBV6-4 and J is TRBJ1-5, with D unclear. Germline CDR1 and CDR2: MRHNA and SNTAGT. V was shortened by 0 bases and J by 9 bases, with 18 bases between the two germline ends. This CDR3 contains 16 residues.

This chain connects TRBV12-5 to TRBJ2-5; D possibly corresponds to TRBD1 (5 bases). The CDR3 runs to 14 residues. Trimming took 6 bases from V and 7 from J, leaving 18 bases between them. CDR1 and CDR2 (germline): LGHNT, FRNRAP. CDR3 DNA: TGTGCTAGTGGATACGACAGCTTCCTGGGGACCCAGTACTTC. It specifies CASGYDSFLGTQYF.

V gene TRBV11-2 combines with J gene TRBJ2-3, with D possibly TRBD2 on 5 matching bases. Germline V gene sequence: CDR1 SGHAT, CDR2 FQNNGV. Trimming shortened V by 0 bases and J by 2 bases, and 12 bases separated the two germline ends. The CDR3 length is 16 residues. DNA of the CDR3: TGTGCCAGCAGCTTAGATTCCCCGGGGAACACAGATACGCAGTATTTT. Translating it yields CASSLDSPGNTDTQYF. Full variable domain (outside the CDR3, taken from reference TRBV11-2 and TRBJ2-3): EAGVAQSPRYKIIEKRQSVAFWCNPISGHATLYWYQQILGQGPKLLIQFQNNGVVDDSQLPKDRFSAERLKGVDSTLKIQPAKLEDSAVYLCASSLDSPGNTDTQYFGPGTRLTVL.

This rearrangement joins TRBV6-5 to TRBJ1-2; D is perhaps TRBD1 (6 bases). The V gene's germline CDR1 is MNHEY and CDR2 SVGAGI. This CDR3 has 15 amino acids. Trimming left V 4 bases short and J 5 bases short, with 17 bases between. The CDR3 spells CASSSPGAQGYGYTF. The CDR3 bases are TGTGCCAGCAGTTCCCCAGGGGCGCAAGGATATGGCTACACCTTC.